This TCR beta chain came from a study of cytomegalovirus exposure and HLA in healthy donors (dated by TCRdb to about 2017). Broadly, across the study: According to an earlier analysis of 550 to 750 of the donors, roughly 180 million T cells yielded 100 million or so unique TCR beta sequences and less than 300 Gb of sequence data. Approximately 300 gigabases of sequencing data and approximately 85 million unique TCR sequences were included in an early release covering 500 to 750 HLA-typed donors. The genetic ancestry cluster associated with self-reported Caucasian donors included over 65% of the roughly 400 genotyped donors. The study aimed to test whether cataloging public T cell receptors could reveal signatures of past pathogen exposure. The study used immunosequencing to profile the T cell repertoires of some 600 subjects and linked those repertoires to cytomegalovirus serostatus. Along with the approximately 650-subject first cohort, a separate validation cohort of over 90 different subjects was used. The study combined high-throughput TCR immunosequencing, statistical association of individual TCRs with disease status, and machine learning to predict cytomegalovirus infection status. A later analysis re-analyzed previously published TCR beta repertoires from roughly 630 donors and added high-resolution HLA genotyping to study TCR occurrence patterns. The later analysis used no new phenotypic data to find candidate immune exposures, relying instead on TCR beta sequences and their occurrence across donors. An earlier analysis of about 620 of the donors applied high-throughput TCR beta sequencing to assess whether each TCR beta V gene segment acted as functional or pseudogenic. Donor age, sex, ethnicity and CMV serostatus were collected together with the repertoire data. Genome-wide SNP genotypes for about three fifths of the roughly 700 donors were used in a later genetic analysis, which treated that subset as a discovery cohort. All discovery cohort repertoires had been generated using a single sequencing platform. Class I and class II HLA loci were covered by the typing at four-digit resolution. The number of donors typed differed by locus, with 629-630 for A, B, C, DRB1 and DQB1, more than 500 for DQA1, 600 to 610 for DPA1, and around 430 for DPB1. A few DR-DQ haplotypes were handled as single units for association and clustering because linkage in the cohort was strong. Among around 400 genotyped donors of the cohort, an average of roughly 230,000 unique TCR beta nucleotide sequences was sequenced per donor, of which 15% to 20% were non-productive.

As for this clone: No cognate antigen has been identified for it. Qualities for individual bases were not recorded, and no much larger clone is one base off.

Library generation was performed with the immunoSEQ multiplex PCR assay. For the multiplex PCR, a mixture combining 60 forward primers for TCR Vbeta segments and 13 reverse primers for TCR Jbeta segments was used. The CDR3 region of rearranged TCR beta genes was amplified from genomic DNA with a multiplex PCR assay. The amplified TCR beta libraries were sequenced on the Illumina HiSeq System as 87-base-pair reads. The study's processing was this. A later analysis counted around 72 million unique TCR beta chains across the 666 repertoires, and 10 million to 12 million of these chains were shared by at least two donors. Raw reads were error-corrected and collapsed into unique sequences with a nearest-neighbor algorithm that merged closely related sequences to remove PCR and sequencing errors. V, D and J gene segments were assigned by aligning CDR3 sequences to IMGT reference sequences. For a sequence to be retained, at least a six-nucleotide match to both a V gene segment and a J gene segment was required. Rearrangements were called productive when the CDR3 lacked stop codons and stayed in frame with V and J; all others were non-productive. CDR3 was defined according to IMGT convention as the region running from the second conserved V-encoded cysteine to the conserved J-encoded phenylalanine. The earlier analysis of about 560 of the donors excluded any sequence lacking an unambiguous match to a single V gene segment. An earlier analysis of almost 600 of the donors classified V segments as functional when productive rearrangements were above 56.7% and as segregating when the standard deviation between donors was above 5%. A statistical classification framework was built to diagnose cytomegalovirus status from the catalog of TCR beta chain sequences. In a later analysis, TCR nucleotide sequences were compared against IMGT/GENE-DB human TR gene sequences so that V and J genes could be assigned. Using the TCRdist pipeline, a later analysis assigned CDR3 sequences along with most-parsimonious VDJ recombination scenarios. In a later analysis, each TCR beta chain was defined by its CDR3 amino acid sequence together with its V-gene family, and reads lacking a unique V-gene family were excluded. A later analysis removed 592 highly shared, low-generation-probability nucleotide sequences to deal with suspected cross-contamination and a sequencing artifact. In a later analysis, a clonal expansion index for each public chain was calculated from normalized within-repertoire ranks of inferred template counts. Generation probabilities in a later analysis came from a VDJ recombination model fitted to out-of-frame rearrangements, and those results were checked against IGoR. A later analysis scored TCR-TCR, TCR-HLA and TCR-CMV co-occurrence with hypergeometric tests, applying a repertoire-size bias correction to TCR pairs. A later analysis estimated false discovery rates by permuting HLA or CMV assignments 20 times. A later analysis grouped co-occurring TCRs with DBSCAN, adding TCRdist sequence similarity when clustering within HLA-allele-positive subsets. For co-occurrence clustering, repertoires with fewer than 30,000 or more than 120,000 public chains were excluded, along with several repertoires with anomalous nucleotide sharing. The clones in this table, taken by TCRdb from immuneACCESS, are in-frame only. Not every clone is retained; where verified, under half of the shortfall comes from an unresolved V gene, and the cause of the rest is unknown. That table furnishes V, J and clone size, whereas the DNA furnished D and trimming. A total of 150,000 or so clones appear in this sample, about 75% of them only once. The top ten constitute over 2.5% of the sample.

The cohort consisted of hundreds of healthy bone marrow donors. At the time of sampling, every cohort member was nominally healthy, though immune exposures that went unrecorded were likely present. The donor tested CMV seronegative and was one of the 352 seronegative cohort members. Every donor gave a peripheral blood sample, and the peripheral blood mononuclear cells from that sample were used for TCR beta sequencing. The Qiagen DNeasy Blood Extraction Kit was used to extract genomic DNA from the blood cell samples. General conclusions and limits of the study: According to a later analysis, parvovirus B19, influenza, CMV and Epstein-Barr virus appeared linked to several top co-occurrence clusters. A later analysis associated approximately 17,000 TCR beta sequences with specific HLA alleles at a false discovery rate of 0.05. In a later genetic analysis, a missense DCLRE1C variant was associated with V-gene and J-gene trimming of TCR beta chains, and the association was replicated in an independent cohort. A total of roughly 160 TCR beta chains were listed by the study as associated with cytomegalovirus. Strong co-occurrence of HLA alleles, especially DR and DQ, made assigning TCR associations to individual alleles difficult. Linkage disequilibrium might explain the correlated functional status among segregating V segments, but an unknown experimental factor could not be ruled out. A later analysis found that most CMV-associated TCR beta chains appeared HLA-restricted, with HLA associations seemingly driven largely by CMV exposure. CMV serostatus was the only immune exposure information available for the cohort. Compared with the roughly 720-donor mean, donors in an Asian-associated ancestry cluster had fewer N-insertions in productive TCRs, according to a later genetic analysis. Because counts were too low, 15 or so rarely observed V segments, including chromosome 9 orphons, were excluded from the earlier analysis of 587 of the donors. HLA typing was unavailable for some donors at each locus, so association tests used only the typed subset. In a later analysis, HLA-associated TCR beta chains were found to be more clonally expanded and to have lower generation probabilities than equally common non-associated chains. Only TCR beta chains were sequenced in this cohort, and the absence of alpha or paired-chain data limited detectable features. While some public TCRs were present in many individuals, most TCR sequences turned up only very rarely across donors. In an earlier analysis of some 640 of the donors, most TCR beta V segments were observed in productive rearrangements about 87% or about 30% of the time, broadly matching IMGT annotations. The authors suggested that the approach could potentially be extended to other disease states and immunological phenotypes. A group of highly shared sequence variants was considered likely to be a technical artifact of the sequencing pipeline. Presence/absence analyses assumed roughly uniform sequencing depth across donors, an assumption that may not hold. A further reported finding was that TCR beta sequences accurately predicted the HLA-A and HLA-B alleles for most subjects in the first cohort. Three of the identified cytomegalovirus-associated TCR beta chains were confirmed in vitro to be specific for cytomegalovirus antigens. In both the original and validation cohorts, the classifier was reported to diagnose cytomegalovirus status with high specificity and sensitivity. In a later analysis, TCR association rates were found to vary across HLA loci, with the most associated TCRs seen for DRB1 alleles and the fewest for HLA-C alleles. Some IMGT-functional V segments, including TRBV6-2 and TRBV6-3, could not be distinguished by the 87-base-pair reads and were therefore excluded.

The CDR3 runs 17 residues from the cysteine to the phenylalanine. Only the CDR3 part of the read is kept: 51 bases, read in frame from the first base. V is pruned by 10 bases and J by 3 bases, leaving 10 bases of the junction without a gene match. Sequenced input: PBMCs. The source is a female donor in good health and CMV-seronegative. This chain joins TRBV23-1 to TRBJ2-2, and 14 junctional nucleotides match TRBD2. TRBV23-1 is annotated as an ORF whose role is uncertain. In nucleotides, the sequence is TGCGCCACTCGACTAGCGGGGGGGCCGTGTCACACCGGGGAGCTGTTTTTT. It translates as CATRLAGGPCHTGELFF.